Detailed here is one TCR beta chain. No cognate antigen has been identified for it. CDR1 is given as KGHSH and CDR2 as LQKENI, both from the germline V gene. The CDR3 measures 14 amino acids from cysteine to phenylalanine. Only the CDR3 region is kept as DNA, spanning 42 bases read in frame from base 1. Here V drops 3 bases and J drops 6 bases, and the junction holds 6 bases not matched to any gene. This sample stems from a study of cytomegalovirus exposure and HLA in healthy donors (dated by TCRdb to 2016 to 2017). About the investigation overall: An earlier analysis of approximately 550 of the donors reported more than 250 Gb of sequence data and some 120 million unique TCR beta sequences from roughly 200 million T cells. Among some 410 genotyped donors of the cohort, an average of 235,054 unique TCR beta nucleotide sequences were sequenced per donor, roughly 18% of them non-productive. About 330 gigabases of sequencing data and roughly 81 million unique TCR sequences made up an early release that covered over 550 HLA-typed donors. Of the 398 genotyped donors, approximately 83% fell in the genetic ancestry cluster associated with self-reported Caucasian donors. Genome-wide SNP genotypes for about 65% of the 666 donors were used in a later genetic analysis, which treated that subset as a discovery cohort. Using immunosequencing, the study profiled T cell repertoires from 500 to 800 subjects and related those repertoires to cytomegalovirus serostatus. Because of strong linkage in the cohort, roughly five DR-DQ haplotypes were treated as single units for association and clustering. All discovery cohort repertoires had been generated on a single sequencing platform. Along with the roughly 710-subject first cohort, a separate validation cohort of about 110 different subjects was used. Donor age, sex, ethnicity and CMV serostatus were compiled together with the repertoire data. Rather than drawing on any new phenotypic data, the later analysis identified candidate immune exposures from TCR beta sequences and the way those sequences occurred across donors. The number of donors typed differed by locus, with 629-630 for A, B, C, DRB1 and DQB1, around 500 for DQA1, 606 for DPA1, and 450 to 480 for DPB1. To decide whether each TCR beta V gene segment behaved as functional or pseudogenic, an earlier analysis of fewer than 750 of the donors relied on high-throughput TCR beta sequencing. Both class I and class II loci were covered by HLA typing, at four-digit resolution. The study aimed to test whether signatures of past pathogen exposure could be identified by cataloging public T cell receptors. To predict cytomegalovirus infection status, the study brought together high-throughput TCR immunosequencing, statistical association of individual TCRs with disease status, and machine learning. A later analysis re-analyzed previously published TCR beta repertoires from approximately 670 donors and added high-resolution HLA genotyping to study TCR occurrence patterns.

Libraries were prepared through the immunoSEQ multiplex PCR assay. The multiplex PCR relied on a mix of 60 forward primers for TCR Vbeta segments and 13 reverse primers for TCR Jbeta segments. Amplification of the CDR3 region of rearranged TCR beta genes was performed with a multiplex PCR assay on genomic DNA. On the Illumina HiSeq System, the amplified TCR beta libraries were sequenced as 87-base-pair reads. As for the original processing: A later analysis counted tens of millions of unique TCR beta chains across the 690 or so repertoires, and around 9.9 million of these chains were shared by at least two donors. Raw reads were error-corrected and collapsed into unique sequences by a nearest-neighbor algorithm in which closely related sequences were merged to remove PCR and sequencing errors. CDR3 sequences were aligned to IMGT reference sequences to assign V, D and J gene segments. For a sequence to be retained, a match of at least six nucleotides was required to both a V gene segment and a J gene segment. Rearrangements were classified as productive when the CDR3 lacked stop codons and remained in frame with V and J, and all other rearrangements were classified as non-productive. Following IMGT convention, CDR3 was defined as the stretch from the second conserved V-encoded cysteine up to the conserved J-encoded phenylalanine. The earlier analysis of 500 to 650 of the donors excluded any sequence lacking an unambiguous match to a single V gene segment. An earlier analysis of several hundred of the donors called V segments functional above 56.7% productive rearrangements and segregating when the between-donor standard deviation exceeded 5%. A statistical classification framework was built for diagnosing cytomegalovirus status from the catalog of TCR beta chain sequences. A later analysis assigned V and J genes by comparing TCR nucleotide sequences with IMGT/GENE-DB human TR gene sequences. The TCRdist pipeline was used in a later analysis to assign CDR3 sequences and most-parsimonious VDJ recombination scenarios. In a later analysis, every TCR beta chain was defined by the combination of its CDR3 amino acid sequence and its V-gene family, and reads without a unique V-gene family were dropped. As a way to deal with suspected cross-contamination and a sequencing artifact, a later analysis dropped hundreds of nucleotide sequences that were highly shared and had low generation probability. In a later analysis, a clonal expansion index was calculated for each public chain from normalized within-repertoire ranks of inferred template counts. In a later analysis, generation probabilities were computed using a VDJ recombination model fitted to out-of-frame rearrangements, and the results were checked against IGoR. In a later analysis, TCR-TCR, TCR-HLA and TCR-CMV co-occurrence was scored with hypergeometric tests, and a repertoire-size bias correction was applied to TCR pairs. In a later analysis, false discovery rates were estimated by permuting HLA or CMV assignments 20 times. In a later analysis, co-occurring TCRs were grouped using DBSCAN, with TCRdist sequence similarity added in when clustering inside HLA-allele-positive subsets. Repertoires with fewer than 30,000 or more than 120,000 public chains were left out of co-occurrence clustering, as were about 5 repertoires with anomalous nucleotide sharing. The source is immuneACCESS, and TCRdb retained only in-frame sequences with V and J called. Part of the clones is not carried over; for the studies checked, unresolved V genes explain less than half of this, and the remainder is unexplained. The V and J calls and clone size were taken over from that table, and D and trimming were inferred from the DNA. The sample's table lists a count of about 200,000 clones. The top ten constitute around 0.74% of the sample.

The cohort consisted of 650 to 850 healthy bone marrow donors. All cohort members were sampled while nominally healthy, although unrecorded immune exposures were likely present. The donor was CMV seronegative and belonged to the group of 320 or so seronegative cohort members. Every donor gave a peripheral blood sample, and the peripheral blood mononuclear cells from that sample were used for TCR beta sequencing. Genomic DNA extraction from the blood cell samples was performed with the Qiagen DNeasy Blood Extraction Kit. The research as a whole found: The study gave a list of over 150 TCR beta chains associated with cytomegalovirus. Because the 87-base-pair reads could not distinguish some IMGT-functional V segments, including TRBV6-2 and TRBV6-3, those segments were excluded. Assigning TCR associations to individual alleles was difficult when HLA alleles, especially DR and DQ, strongly co-occurred. HLA typing was unavailable for some donors at each locus, so association tests used only the typed subset. A group of highly shared sequence variants was considered likely to be a technical artifact of the sequencing pipeline. A further reported finding was that TCR beta sequences accurately predicted the HLA-A and HLA-B alleles for most subjects in the first cohort. In a later analysis, around 17,000 TCR beta sequences were associated with specific HLA alleles at a false discovery rate of 0.05. According to a later genetic analysis, donors in an Asian-associated ancestry cluster had fewer N-insertions in productive TCRs than the approximately 700-donor mean. In an earlier analysis of several hundred of the donors, most TCR beta V segments were observed in productive rearrangements about 90% or about 30% of the time, broadly matching IMGT annotations. Roughly uniform sequencing depth across donors was assumed in presence/absence analyses, although this assumption may not hold. The classifier was reported to diagnose cytomegalovirus status with high specificity and sensitivity in both the original cohort and the validation cohort. In a later analysis, HLA-associated TCR beta chains showed more clonal expansion and lower generation probabilities than non-associated chains that were equally common. V-gene and J-gene trimming of TCR beta chains was associated with a missense DCLRE1C variant in a later genetic analysis, and the association was replicated in an independent cohort. While some public TCRs were present in many individuals, most TCR sequences turned up only very rarely across donors. The earlier analysis of almost 600 of the donors excluded over 15 rarely observed V segments, including chromosome 9 orphons, because counts were too low. It was suggested by the authors that the approach could potentially be generalized to other disease states and immunological phenotypes. CMV serostatus was the only immune exposure information available for the cohort. Three of the identified cytomegalovirus-associated TCR beta chains were confirmed in vitro to be specific for cytomegalovirus antigens. Only TCR beta chains were sequenced in this cohort, and the absence of alpha or paired-chain data limited detectable features. According to a later analysis, parvovirus B19, influenza, CMV and Epstein-Barr virus appeared linked to several top co-occurrence clusters. According to a later analysis, TCR association rates differed among HLA loci, with DRB1 alleles showing the most associated TCRs and HLA-C alleles showing the fewest. A later analysis found that most CMV-associated TCR beta chains appeared HLA-restricted, with HLA associations seemingly driven largely by CMV exposure. Correlated functional status among segregating V segments might be attributable to linkage disequilibrium, but an unknown experimental factor could not be ruled out.

What was sequenced was PBMCs. The origin of this receptor is a boy under 18 in good health and CMV-seronegative. The sequence links TRBV18 to TRBJ1-2; TRBD1 agrees with 8 junctional bases. The CDR3 corresponds to CASSPKQGGDGYTF. The DNA is TGTGCCAGCTCACCCAAACAGGGGGGCGATGGCTACACCTTC.